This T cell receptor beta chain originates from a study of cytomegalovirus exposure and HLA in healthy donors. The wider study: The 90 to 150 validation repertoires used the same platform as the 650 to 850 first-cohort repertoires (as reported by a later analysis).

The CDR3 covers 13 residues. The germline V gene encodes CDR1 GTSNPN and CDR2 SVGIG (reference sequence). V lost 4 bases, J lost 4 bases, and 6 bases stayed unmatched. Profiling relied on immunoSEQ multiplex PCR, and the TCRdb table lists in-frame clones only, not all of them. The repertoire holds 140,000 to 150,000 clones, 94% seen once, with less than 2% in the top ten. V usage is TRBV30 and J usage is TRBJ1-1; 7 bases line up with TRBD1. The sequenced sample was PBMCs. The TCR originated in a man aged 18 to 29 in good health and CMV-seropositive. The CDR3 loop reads CAWITPGGTEAFF. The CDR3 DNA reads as TGTGCCTGGATTACCCCAGGGGGCACTGAAGCTTTCTTT. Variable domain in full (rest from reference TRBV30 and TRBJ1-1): SQTIHQWPATLVQPVGSPLSLECTVEGTSNPNLYWYRQAAGRGLQLLFYSVGIGQISSEVPQNLSASRPQDRQFILSSKKLLLSDSGFYLCAWITPGGTEAFFGQGTRLTVV.